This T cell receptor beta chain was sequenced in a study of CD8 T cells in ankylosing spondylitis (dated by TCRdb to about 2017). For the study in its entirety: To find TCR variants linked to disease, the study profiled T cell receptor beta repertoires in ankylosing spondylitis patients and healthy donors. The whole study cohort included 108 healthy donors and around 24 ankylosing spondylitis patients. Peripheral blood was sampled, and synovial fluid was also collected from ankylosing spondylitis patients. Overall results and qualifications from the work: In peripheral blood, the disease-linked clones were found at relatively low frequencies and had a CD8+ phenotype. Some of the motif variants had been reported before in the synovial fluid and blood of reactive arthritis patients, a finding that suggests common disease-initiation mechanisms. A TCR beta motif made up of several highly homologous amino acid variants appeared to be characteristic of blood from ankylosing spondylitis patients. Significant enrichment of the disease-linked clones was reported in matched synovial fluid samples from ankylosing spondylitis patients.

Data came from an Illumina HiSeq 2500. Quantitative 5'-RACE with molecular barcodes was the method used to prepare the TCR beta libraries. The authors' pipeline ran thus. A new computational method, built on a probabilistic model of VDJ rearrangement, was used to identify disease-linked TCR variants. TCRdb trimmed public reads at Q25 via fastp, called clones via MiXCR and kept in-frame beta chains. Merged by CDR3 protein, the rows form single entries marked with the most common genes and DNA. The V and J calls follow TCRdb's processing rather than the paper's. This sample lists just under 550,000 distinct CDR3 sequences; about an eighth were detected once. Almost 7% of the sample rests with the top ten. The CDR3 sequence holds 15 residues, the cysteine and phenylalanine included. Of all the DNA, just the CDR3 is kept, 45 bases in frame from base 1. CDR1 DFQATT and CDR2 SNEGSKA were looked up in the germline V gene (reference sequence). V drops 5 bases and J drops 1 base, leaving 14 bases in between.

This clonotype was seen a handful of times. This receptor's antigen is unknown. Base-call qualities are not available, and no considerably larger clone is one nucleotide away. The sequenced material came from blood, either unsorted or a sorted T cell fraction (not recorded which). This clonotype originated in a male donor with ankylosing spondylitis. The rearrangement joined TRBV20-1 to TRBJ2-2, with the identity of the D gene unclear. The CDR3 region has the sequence CSARLGKGNTGELFF. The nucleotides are TGCAGTGCTCGACTGGGAAAGGGGAACACCGGGGAGCTGTTTTTT.